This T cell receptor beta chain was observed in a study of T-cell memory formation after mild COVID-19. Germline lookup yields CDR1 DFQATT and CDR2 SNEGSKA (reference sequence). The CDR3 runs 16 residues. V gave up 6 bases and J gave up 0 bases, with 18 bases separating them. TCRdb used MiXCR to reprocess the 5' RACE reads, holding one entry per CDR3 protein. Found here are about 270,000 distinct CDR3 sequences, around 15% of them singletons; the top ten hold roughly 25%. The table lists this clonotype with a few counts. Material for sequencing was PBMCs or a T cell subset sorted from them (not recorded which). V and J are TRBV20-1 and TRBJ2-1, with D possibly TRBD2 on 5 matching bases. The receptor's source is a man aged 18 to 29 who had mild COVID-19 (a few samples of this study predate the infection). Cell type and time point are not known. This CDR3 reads CSAPDATSSSYNEQFF. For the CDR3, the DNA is TGCAGTGCCCCGGACGCTACTAGTTCCTCCTACAATGAGCAGTTCTTC.